This T cell receptor (beta chain) was identified during a study of OX40 agonist ivuxolimab in advanced cancers. Overall study findings and caveats: Normalized expansion of T-cell clones was also low for some nonresponders.

Germline trimming cut 0 bases from V and 2 bases from J; bases unmatched to any gene: 7. The CDR3 is 16 amino acids. Germline values: CDR1 LGHNA, CDR2 YSLEER. Concerning this clone: Its matching antigen is unknown.

Only in-frame clones appear in the TCRdb table, and some are missing; sequencing was by immunoSEQ multiplex PCR. The sample yields roughly 32,000 clones, approximately 88% seen once. The sample here was CD4+ or CD8+ T cells sorted from blood, taken in a trial of the OX40 agonist ivuxolimab. This TCR derives from an adult with an advanced solid tumor such as melanoma, head and neck, liver or kidney cancer. This rearrangement joins TRBV4-3 to TRBJ2-7, with TRBD1 matching 7 bases. CDR3 coding DNA: TGCGCCAGCAGCCAAGAACAAGGACAGGTCCCCTACGAGCAGTACTTC. Its protein product is CASSQEQGQVPYEQYF.